The 30 T cell receptor beta chains in this list originate from one sample, sequenced in a study of cytomegalovirus exposure and HLA in healthy donors (dated by TCRdb to about 2017). Receptors were amplified or captured by the immunoSEQ multiplex PCR assay. For the multiplex PCR, a mixture combining 60 forward primers for TCR Vbeta segments and 13 reverse primers for TCR Jbeta segments was used. TCRdb obtained this table from immuneACCESS and retained in-frame rearrangements with V and J assigned. These tables miss some clones; where compared with another copy, unresolved V genes account for less than half of the shortfall, and the remainder is unexplained. This sample holds 120,000 to 150,000 clones; about three quarters were observed only once. Around 1.5% of the sample lies in the top ten. The sample was PBMCs. The receptor set was obtained from a female donor in good health and CMV-seronegative.

This clone was seen only once. The rearrangement links TRBV27 to TRBJ2-7, with 10 positions matching TRBD2. V was clipped by 2 bases and J by 3 bases; unmatched bases: 16. Germline values: CDR1 MNHEY, CDR2 SMNVEV (reference sequence). There are 19 residues in the CDR3. CDR3 sequence: CASSLRASGSGEKDYEQYF. The CDR3 DNA reads TGTGCCAGCAGTTTACGGGCTAGCGGGAGTGGGGAAAAGGACTACGAGCAGTACTTC.

V is TRBV28 and J is TRBJ2-7; D is perhaps TRBD1 (6 bases). V lost 4 bases and J lost 5, with 12 bases in between. Germline loops: CDR1 MDHEN, CDR2 SYDVKM. This CDR3 has 13 amino acids. CDR3 nucleotide sequence: TGTGCCAGCAGTTACAGGGTAAACAACGAGCAGTACTTC. It yields the protein CASSYRVNNEQYF.

The chain couples TRBV27 to TRBJ1-4; D remains unclear. Per germline, CDR1 MNHEY and CDR2 SMNVEV (reference sequence). This CDR3 has 13 residues. Trimming shortened V by 6 bases and J by 4 bases, and 9 bases separated the two germline ends. The CDR3 coding sequence is TGTGCCAGCAGACAGACACTTAATGAAAAACTGTTTTTT. This sequence encodes CASRQTLNEKLFF.

In this sample, this clone turned up a few times. V gene TRBV10-3 combines with J gene TRBJ1-1; possible D gene TRBD1, 6 bases. The CDR3 totals 12 residues. Germline V lookup: CDR1 ENHRY, CDR2 SYGVKD. V shed 6 bases and J shed 10 bases, with 15 bases lying between them. The CDR3 nucleotides read TGTGCCATCAGGGACAGCTCAAGTGGAGCTTTCTTT. Protein: CAIRDSSSGAFF.

This clone was observed a handful of times. This chain uses TRBV2 with TRBJ2-2; perhaps TRBD2 as D (6 bases). The CDR3 is 16 residues long. V lost 2 bases and J 0 bases, leaving 10 bases between the germline ends. Germline loops: CDR1 SNHLY, CDR2 FYNNEI. The CDR3 here is CASSELGGANTGELFF. CDR3 nucleotides: TGTGCCAGCAGTGAACTCGGAGGGGCGAACACCGGGGAGCTGTTTTTT. Looking up the rest from reference TRBV2 and TRBJ2-2 gives the full variable domain: EPEVTQTPSHQVTQMGQEVILRCVPISNHLYFYWYRQILGQKVEFLVSFYNNEISEKSEIFDDQFSVERPDGSNFTLKIRSTKLEDSAMYFCASSELGGANTGELFFGEGSRLTVL.

This chain links TRBV5-8 with TRBJ2-6; no clear D gene. The CDR3 sequence is 17 residues long. The V gene's germline CDR1 is SGHTS and CDR2 YDEGEE. V was pared by 1 base and J by 0 bases, with 11 bases between. The CDR3 is CASSLPPTFSGANVLTF. The CDR3 bases are TGTGCCAGCAGCTTGCCCCCTACTTTCTCTGGGGCCAACGTCCTGACTTTC.

The chain couples TRBV7-9 to TRBJ2-5; D ambiguous. The CDR3 consists of 11 residues. CDR1 is SEHNR, CDR2 FQNEAQ, per germline (reference sequence). Trimming took 2 bases from V and 11 from J, leaving 9 bases between them. The CDR3, as DNA: TGTGCCAGCAGCTTAAACCGAGAGCAGTACTTC. This codes for CASSLNREQYF.

The V call is TRBV4-2, the J call TRBJ2-3; maybe TRBD2 (6 bases). The CDR3 length is 15 residues. The germline CDR1 and CDR2 sequences are LGHNA and YNFKEQ. V dropped 3 bases and J dropped 4 bases, with 14 bases sitting between them. The CDR3 sequence is CASSQGGSHADTQYF. The DNA for the CDR3 is TGTGCCAGCAGCCAGGGGGGATCTCACGCAGATACGCAGTATTTT.

This chain links TRBV28 with TRBJ1-5; no firm D call. V lost 4 bases to trimming and J lost 4 bases, with 11 bases between them. The CDR3 is 14 amino acids. Germline CDR1 reads MDHEN; CDR2 reads SYDVKM. CDR3 protein: CASSWRILNQPQHF. The CDR3, as DNA: TGTGCCAGCAGTTGGAGGATTCTAAATCAGCCCCAGCATTTT. Using reference TRBV28 and TRBJ1-5 for the parts outside the CDR3, the full variable domain is DVKVTQSSRYLVKRTGEKVFLECVQDMDHENMFWYRQDPGLGLRLIYFSYDVKMKEKGDIPEGYSVSREKKERFSLILESASTNQTSMYLCASSWRILNQPQHFGDGTRLSIL.

The CDR3 region is CASKGGGGTQHF. The CDR3, as DNA: TGTGCCAGTAAGGGAGGCGGAGGTACCCAGCATTTT. The chain recombines TRBV19 with TRBJ1-5; D gene unclear. Trimming took 7 bases from V and 11 from J, leaving 15 bases between them. This CDR3 has 12 amino acids. The germline V gene has CDR1 LNHDA and CDR2 SQIVND (reference sequence). Filled out from reference TRBV19 and TRBJ1-5, the complete variable domain reads DGGITQSPKYLFRKEGQNVTLSCEQNLNHDAMYWYRQDPGQGLRLIYYSQIVNDFQKGDIAEGYSVSREKKESFPLTVTSAQKNPTAFYLCASKGGGGTQHFGDGTRLSIL.

The genes are TRBV9 and TRBJ1-3; 10 bases agree with TRBD1. The CDR3 is 17 residues long. V shed 4 bases, J shed 2 bases, and the junction held 9 bases outside the gene matches. The germline gives CDR1 SGDLS, CDR2 YYNGEE. The CDR3 is CASSSPGGTGAGNTIYF. The CDR3 bases are TGTGCCAGCAGCTCCCCCGGAGGGACAGGGGCTGGAAACACCATATATTTT.

The chain employs TRBV30 and TRBJ1-5, with no clear D. The CDR3 totals 14 residues. V was trimmed by 3 bases and J by 3 bases, leaving 12 bases between them. The germline gives CDR1 GTSNPN, CDR2 SVGIG (reference sequence). CDR3 sequence: CAWSPPGPNQPQHF. In nucleotides, the CDR3 is TGTGCCTGGAGCCCCCCAGGCCCCAATCAGCCCCAGCATTTT.

CDR3 coding DNA: TGTGCCAGCAGCGCAGGGACTAGCGGGGAAGGCACAGATACGCAGTATTTT. Translation: CASSAGTSGEGTDTQYF. The chain uses TRBV9 and TRBJ2-3, with 13 bases lining up with TRBD2. Unmatched junction bases numbered 5, after V lost 3 bases and J lost 1 base. CDR1 SGDLS and CDR2 YYNGEE come from the germline V gene. This CDR3 contains 17 residues.

The chain is built from TRBV28 and TRBJ2-5; 8 bases map to TRBD2. J was trimmed by 4 bases and V by 5 bases; bases with no gene match: 12. Germline V lookup: CDR1 MDHEN, CDR2 SYDVKM. There are 16 residues in the CDR3. CDR3 amino acids: CASSRESGRRGETQYF. The CDR3 nucleotides are TGTGCCAGCAGTCGAGAGAGCGGGAGAAGAGGAGAGACCCAGTACTTC.

The chain uses TRBV30 and TRBJ1-1; no definite D call. Germline loops: CDR1 GTSNPN, CDR2 SVGIG (reference sequence). The V and J ends lost 3 bases and 8 bases respectively, with 10 bases between them. This CDR3 has 11 amino acids. CDR3 coding DNA: TGTGCCTGGAGCTCGAGGCGAGAAGCTTTCTTT. It is translated as CAWSSRREAFF.

The chain links TRBV27 to TRBJ2-7; D gene uncertain. The CDR3 sequence is 16 residues long. Germline V lookup: CDR1 MNHEY, CDR2 SMNVEV (reference sequence). V lost 0 bases and J 0 bases, leaving 12 bases between the germline ends. The CDR3 protein is CASSLSPSGSSYEQYF. In DNA form, the CDR3 reads TGTGCCAGCAGTTTATCCCCCTCGGGTAGCTCCTACGAGCAGTACTTC.

The chain links TRBV11-3 to TRBJ2-6, with unresolved D. V shed 5 bases and J shed 4 bases, with 12 bases lying between them. This CDR3 region has 15 residues. CDR1 is SGHNT, CDR2 YENEEA, per germline. The DNA for the CDR3 is TGTGCCAGCAGCCATCCGTCCGGGGGGGCCAACGTCCTGACTTTC. Its translation is CASSHPSGGANVLTF.

The V and J genes are TRBV27 and TRBJ2-2, with D uncertain. The V end was cut by 7 bases, the J end by 4 bases, with 10 bases between. The CDR3 spans 13 residues. Germline V gene data show CDR1 as MNHEY and CDR2 as SMNVEV (reference sequence). This CDR3 reads CASTATGTGELFF. CDR3 DNA: TGTGCCAGCACCGCGACTGGCACCGGGGAGCTGTTTTTT.

The chain carries TRBV19 and TRBJ1-6; tentatively, D is TRBD1 (6 bases). Per the germline V gene, CDR1 is LNHDA and CDR2 is SQIVND (reference sequence). The CDR3 consists of 15 residues. Trimming stripped 5 bases from V and 5 bases from J, with 13 bases between. The CDR3 sequence: CASSVSGTHNSPLHF. CDR3 DNA sequence: TGTGCCAGTAGTGTCTCCGGGACACATAATTCACCCCTCCACTTT.

This sequence joins TRBV30 and TRBJ2-5, with TRBD1 matching 7 bases. CDR3 length equals 11 residues. Germline CDR1 GTSNPN, CDR2 SVGIG (reference sequence). The V gene end was trimmed by 5 bases and the J gene end by 4 bases; junction bases not matched to a gene: 1. DNA for the CDR3: TGTGCCTGGGAGGGGGCAGAGACCCAGTACTTC. It translates to CAWEGAETQYF.

This chain connects TRBV9 to TRBJ1-4; D perhaps matches TRBD1 (6 bases). The ends were cut back, 3 bases at V and 8 bases at J, with 17 bases in the middle. The length of the CDR3 is 15 residues. Germline-derived CDR1 and CDR2 are SGDLS and YYNGEE. CDR3 coding DNA: TGTGCCAGCAGCGCCACTGTCGGGAGGGGGGAAAAACTGTTTTTT. It codes for CASSATVGRGEKLFF.

The CDR3, as DNA: TGTGCCAGCAGCTTAGGGCCGTGGTGGGACAGGGGATTTCGGTATGGCTACACCTTC. Its protein is CASSLGPWWDRGFRYGYTF. The rearrangement joins TRBV7-9 to TRBJ1-2; TRBD1 agrees at 10 bases. Germline V gene data show CDR1 as SEHNR and CDR2 as FQNEAQ (reference sequence). Trimming cost V 1 base and J 5 bases; bases outside gene matches: 16. The length of the CDR3 is 19 residues.

The sample holds a few counts of this clone. The CDR3 loop is CASRKADRAEGKLFF. The CDR3 DNA is TGTGCCAGCAGAAAAGCCGACAGGGCGGAGGGAAAACTGTTTTTT. The chain recombines TRBV4-2 with TRBJ1-4, with TRBD1 identical over 7 bases. Germline V CDR1 and CDR2: LGHNA, YNFKEQ. The CDR3 consists of 15 residues. Trimming at V came to 6 bases and at J to 10 bases, leaving 14 bases not matched to a gene.

The chain is built from TRBV7-2 and TRBJ1-2, with unresolved D. CDR3 length equals 13 residues. CDR1 is SGHTA, CDR2 FQGNSA, per germline. V was cut by 5 bases and J by 8 bases, with 15 bases left in between. The CDR3 DNA reads as TGTGCCAGCAGCGCTAGAGTGTCACAAGGCTACACCTTC. Translated: CASSARVSQGYTF.

The chain recombines TRBV18 with TRBJ1-1; possible D gene TRBD1, 6 bases. The CDR3 is made up of 16 amino acids. Germline V lookup: CDR1 KGHSH, CDR2 LQKENI. The V gene lost 6 bases and the J gene lost 3 bases, with 20 bases spanning the gap. As DNA, the CDR3 is TGTGCCAGCTCTTTAACAGGGTCCCTCGAGTACACTGAAGCTTTCTTT. Translation gives CASSLTGSLEYTEAFF.

The rearrangement links TRBV19 to TRBJ1-1; D might be TRBD1 (5 bases). This CDR3 contains 17 residues. Trimming stripped 5 bases from V and 5 bases from J, with 24 bases between. Germline CDR1 reads LNHDA; CDR2 reads SQIVND (reference sequence). CDR3 protein: CASSAAEEGVAWTEAFF. The DNA of the CDR3 is TGTGCCAGTAGTGCAGCTGAGGAAGGGGTTGCGTGGACTGAAGCTTTCTTT.

The table lists this clone with a few counts. The rearrangement links TRBV25-1 to TRBJ1-1; no clear D. V shed 5 bases and J shed 6 bases, with 7 bases lying between them. CDR1 is MGHDK and CDR2 is SYGVNS in the germline V gene. The CDR3 runs to 11 residues. CDR3 region: CASSKRSEAFF. In DNA form, the CDR3 reads TGTGCCAGCAGTAAGAGATCTGAAGCTTTCTTT.

The chain combines TRBV10-1 with TRBJ2-5, with 7 nucleotides matching TRBD2. The J call may not be correct, given that the DNA end is closer to TRBJ2-7. CDR1 is WNHNN and CDR2 is SYGVQD in the germline V gene (reference sequence). CDR3 length: 12 residues. The DNA for the CDR3 is TGCGCCAGCAGTGCAACTAGCGACGAGCAGTACTTC. Amino acids: CASSATSDEQYF.

In DNA, the CDR3 is TGTGCCAGTACCCAGGACAGGGCACTTCATGGCTACACCTTC. This encodes CASTQDRALHGYTF. J is TRBJ1-2 and V is TRBV19; 8 bases are a match to TRBD1. V was pared by 7 bases and J by 6 bases, with 10 bases of the junction left unmatched. Germline loops: CDR1 LNHDA, CDR2 SQIVND (reference sequence). The CDR3 runs to 14 residues.

The chain is built from TRBV27 and TRBJ1-1; 8 bases agree with TRBD1. CDR1 MNHEY and CDR2 SMNVEV come from the germline V gene (reference sequence). V lost 3 bases, J lost 9 bases, and 12 bases stayed unmatched. The CDR3 is 15 residues long. In DNA form, the CDR3 reads TGTGCCAGCAGTTTTCAGACGGACAGGGCGGGCAAAGCTTTCTTT. Residues: CASSFQTDRAGKAFF.